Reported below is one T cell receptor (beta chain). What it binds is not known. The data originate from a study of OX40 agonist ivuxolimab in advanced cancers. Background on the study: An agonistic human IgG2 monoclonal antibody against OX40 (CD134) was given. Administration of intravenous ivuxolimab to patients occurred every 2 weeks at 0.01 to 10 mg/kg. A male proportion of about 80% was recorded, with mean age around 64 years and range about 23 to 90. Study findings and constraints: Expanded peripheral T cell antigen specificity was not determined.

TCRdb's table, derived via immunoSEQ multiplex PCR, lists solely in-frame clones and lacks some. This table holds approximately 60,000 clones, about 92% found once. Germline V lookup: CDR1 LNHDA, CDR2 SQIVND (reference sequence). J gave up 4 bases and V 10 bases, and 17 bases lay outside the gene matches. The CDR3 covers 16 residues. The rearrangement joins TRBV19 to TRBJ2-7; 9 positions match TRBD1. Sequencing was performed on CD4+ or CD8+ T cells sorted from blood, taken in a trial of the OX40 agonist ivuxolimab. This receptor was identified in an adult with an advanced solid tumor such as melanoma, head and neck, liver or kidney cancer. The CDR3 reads CATSLRGQGTPYEQYF. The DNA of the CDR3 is TGTGCCACCAGCCTCCGGGGACAGGGTACCCCGTACGAGCAGTACTTC.